A selection of T cell receptor beta chains follows, all from one sample in a study of T-cell memory formation after mild COVID-19. From the 5' RACE reads, TCRdb called clonotypes with MiXCR, one entry per CDR3 protein. Here the sample spans over 120,000 distinct CDR3 sequences, 20% to 25% being singletons. The sequencing sample was made of PBMCs or a T cell subset sorted from them (not recorded which). The receptors shown here come from an adult woman who had mild COVID-19 (a few samples of this study predate the infection). Cell type and time point are not known. CDR3s include the opening cysteine and the closing phenylalanine or tryptophan. D genes are given only for firm matches. Rows may omit the clone size; those that give it use once, few, many or a size class.

clone_size,v_call,j_call,d_call,cdr3_aa
few,TRBV7-6,TRBJ1-2,TRBD1,CASSLVALGGPSGGYTF
.,TRBV11-2,TRBJ1-1,.,CASSPTQVGYNTEAFF
few,TRBV18,TRBJ2-7,TRBD1,CASSFTGTGFYEQYF
.,TRBV30,TRBJ2-3,.,CAWSSGNTDTQYF
.,TRBV13,TRBJ2-2,.,CASSSRVGAGELFF
few,TRBV7-9,TRBJ2-3,.,CASSLPGTDTQYF
once,TRBV4-3,TRBJ2-1,.,CASRPFRDVQDNEQFF
.,TRBV7-9,TRBJ2-7,TRBD2,CASSSSGGAYEQYF
few,TRBV7-8,TRBJ2-7,.,CASSLSRSSYEQYF
.,TRBV28,TRBJ2-7,TRBD2,CASSPDAGLAGNEQYF
.,TRBV21-1,TRBJ2-7,.,CASSSKVGLATYEQYF
few,TRBV7-8,TRBJ1-1,TRBD1,CASSTGEATEAFF
few,TRBV27,TRBJ2-7,.,CASSERLPSYEQYF
few,TRBV5-1,TRBJ1-5,.,CASSLGQSSNQPQHF
.,TRBV7-2,TRBJ2-3,.,CASSLEESTDTQYF
few,TRBV5-1,TRBJ1-4,TRBD1,CASSLEVRGQEKLFF